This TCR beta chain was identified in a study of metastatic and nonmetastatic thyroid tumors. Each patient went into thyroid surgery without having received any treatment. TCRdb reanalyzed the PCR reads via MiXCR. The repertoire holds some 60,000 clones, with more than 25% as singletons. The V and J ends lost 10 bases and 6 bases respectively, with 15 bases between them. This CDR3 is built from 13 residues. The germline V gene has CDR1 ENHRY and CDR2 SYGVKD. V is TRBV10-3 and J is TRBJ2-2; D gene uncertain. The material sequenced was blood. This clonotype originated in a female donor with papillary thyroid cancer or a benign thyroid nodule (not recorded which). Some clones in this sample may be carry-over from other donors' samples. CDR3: CATEGQDAGELFF. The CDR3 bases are TGTGCCACCGAAGGGCAGGACGCCGGGGAGCTGTTTTTT.